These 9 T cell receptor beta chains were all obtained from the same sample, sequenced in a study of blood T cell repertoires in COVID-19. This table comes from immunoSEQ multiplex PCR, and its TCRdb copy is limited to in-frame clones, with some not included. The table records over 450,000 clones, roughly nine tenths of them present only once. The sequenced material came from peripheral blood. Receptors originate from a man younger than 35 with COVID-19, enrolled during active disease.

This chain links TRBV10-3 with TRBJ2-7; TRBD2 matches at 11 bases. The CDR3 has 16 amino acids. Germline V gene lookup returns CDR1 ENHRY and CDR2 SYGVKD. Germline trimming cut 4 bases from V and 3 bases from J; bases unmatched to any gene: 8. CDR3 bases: TGTGCCATCAGTGGGGGACTAGCGGAGTCTCTCTACGAGCAGTACTTC. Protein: CAISGGLAESLYEQYF.

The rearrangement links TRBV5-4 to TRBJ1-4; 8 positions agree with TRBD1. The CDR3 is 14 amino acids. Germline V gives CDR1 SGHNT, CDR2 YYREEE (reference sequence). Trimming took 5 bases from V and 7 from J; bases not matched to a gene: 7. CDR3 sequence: CASRPDRGSEKLFF. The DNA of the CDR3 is TGTGCCAGCAGACCCGACAGGGGAAGTGAAAAACTGTTTTTT.

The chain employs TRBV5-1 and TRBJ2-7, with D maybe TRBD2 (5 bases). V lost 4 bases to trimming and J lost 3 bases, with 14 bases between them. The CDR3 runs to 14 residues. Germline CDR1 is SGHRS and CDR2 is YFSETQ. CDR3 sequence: CASSEPTRGYEQYF. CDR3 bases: TGCGCCAGCAGCGAACCCACTAGAGGCTACGAGCAGTACTTC.

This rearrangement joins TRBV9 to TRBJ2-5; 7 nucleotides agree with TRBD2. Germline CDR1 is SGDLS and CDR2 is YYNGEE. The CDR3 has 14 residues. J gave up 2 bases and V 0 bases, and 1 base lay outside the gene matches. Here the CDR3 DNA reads TGTGCCAGCAGCGTAGTGGGAGGGCAAGAGACCCAGTACTTC. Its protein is CASSVVGGQETQYF.

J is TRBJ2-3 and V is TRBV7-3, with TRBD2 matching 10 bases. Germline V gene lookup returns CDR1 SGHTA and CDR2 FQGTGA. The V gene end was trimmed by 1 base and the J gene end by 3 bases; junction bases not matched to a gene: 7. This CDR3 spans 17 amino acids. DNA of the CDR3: TGTGCCAGCAGCTTAAAAGCGGGAGGGCCCGAGACAGATACGCAGTATTTT. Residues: CASSLKAGGPETDTQYF.

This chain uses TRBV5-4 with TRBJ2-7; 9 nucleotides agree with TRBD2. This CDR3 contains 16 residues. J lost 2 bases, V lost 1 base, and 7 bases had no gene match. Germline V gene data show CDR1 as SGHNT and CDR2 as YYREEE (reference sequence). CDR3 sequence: CASSLISGGITYEQYF. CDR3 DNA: TGTGCCAGCAGCTTGATTAGCGGGGGAATAACCTACGAGCAGTACTTC.

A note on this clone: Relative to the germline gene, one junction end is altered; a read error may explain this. The CDR3 region has the DNA TGTGCTAGCAGCTTAGCGGGGGGACCTAATGAAAAACTGTTTTTT. It yields the protein CASSLAGGPNEKLFF. J is TRBJ1-4 and V is TRBV7-7, with D perhaps TRBD1 (5 bases). The CDR3 totals 15 residues. Germline V gives CDR1 SSHAT, CDR2 FNYEAQ (reference sequence).

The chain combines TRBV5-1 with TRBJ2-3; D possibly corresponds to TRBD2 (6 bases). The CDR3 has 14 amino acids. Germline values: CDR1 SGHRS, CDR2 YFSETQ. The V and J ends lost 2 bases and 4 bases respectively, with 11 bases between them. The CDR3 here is CASSLGTPADTQYF. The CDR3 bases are TGCGCCAGCAGCTTAGGGACTCCCGCAGATACGCAGTATTTT. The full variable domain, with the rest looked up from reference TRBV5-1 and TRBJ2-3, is KAGVTQTPRYLIKTRGQQVTLSCSPISGHRSVSWYQQTPGQGLQFLFEYFSETQRNKGNFPGRFSGRQFSNSRSEMNVSTLELGDSALYLCASSLGTPADTQYFGPGTRLTVL.

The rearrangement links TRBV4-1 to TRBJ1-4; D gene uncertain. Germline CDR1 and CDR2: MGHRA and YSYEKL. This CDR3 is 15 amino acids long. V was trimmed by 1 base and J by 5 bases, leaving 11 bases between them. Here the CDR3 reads CASSQAPAVNEKLFF. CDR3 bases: TGCGCCAGCAGCCAAGCCCCCGCGGTCAATGAAAAACTGTTTTTT.